A single sample gave rise to the 30 T cell receptor beta chains below, sequenced in a study of CD8+CD57+ T cells in acquired aplastic anemia. Using genomic DNA as the template, TCR beta VDJ and CDR3 profiling was carried out. TCRdb called the reads again in MiXCR, with one record for every CDR3 protein. The sample contains roughly 150,000 distinct CDR3 sequences, roughly 48% of which appear only once. Patients picked for sequencing had shown CD8+CD57+ cell expansion detected by flow cytometry. Input material: sorted CD4+, CD8+, or CD8+CD57+ T cells (not recorded which) from PBMCs. These receptors were obtained from a human donor with aplastic anemia.

There are many counts of this clonotype. The chain uses TRBV11-2 and TRBJ2-7, with D perhaps TRBD2 (6 bases). The CDR3 sequence is 21 residues long. Germline V gene data show CDR1 as SGHAT and CDR2 as FQNNGV. V dropped 0 bases and J dropped 2 bases, with 29 bases sitting between them. In DNA, the CDR3 is TGTGCCAGCAGCTTAGAGAAGGGCGGGGAGCCCGATCAATACCCAACCTACGAGCAGTACTTC. Translated: CASSLEKGGEPDQYPTYEQYF. The whole variable domain, remainder taken from reference TRBV11-2 and TRBJ2-7, is EAGVAQSPRYKIIEKRQSVAFWCNPISGHATLYWYQQILGQGPKLLIQFQNNGVVDDSQLPKDRFSAERLKGVDSTLKIQPAKLEDSAVYLCASSLEKGGEPDQYPTYEQYFGPGTRLTVT.

The CDR3 reads CSADGGTFTDTQYF. The DNA of the CDR3 is TGCAGTGCTGACGGAGGGACTTTTACAGATACGCAGTATTTT. The chain couples TRBV20-1 to TRBJ2-3; weak D call: TRBD2 (6 bases). V gave up 5 bases and J gave up 3 bases, with 15 bases separating them. This CDR3 has 14 amino acids. CDR1 and CDR2 from the germline V gene are DFQATT and SNEGSKA (reference sequence).

This chain uses TRBV10-3 with TRBJ1-2; maybe TRBD1 (5 bases). In germline, CDR1 is ENHRY, CDR2 SYGVKD. Trimming took off 8 bases at V and 3 bases at J, with 19 bases between the two ends. This CDR3 has 15 residues. CDR3 DNA: TGTGCCATCCGGGGAACGACAGAAGTCGACTATGGCTACACCTTC. It is translated as CAIRGTTEVDYGYTF.

This chain joins TRBV10-3 and TRBJ2-1, with TRBD1 identical over 8 bases. CDR1 is ENHRY and CDR2 is SYGVKD in the germline V gene. The trim removed 11 bases at V and 9 bases at J, leaving 9 bases unmatched. The CDR3 is 12 amino acids. The CDR3 DNA reads as TGTGCCGTCAAGAAACAGGGGGGTGAGCAGTTCTTC. Translation gives CAVKKQGGEQFF.

This clonotype was detected only once. One base away lies a much larger clone, so this may be a sequencing read error. Lacking the conserved final phenylalanine or tryptophan, this CDR3 likely reflects a read error. The V gene is TRBV6-1, the J gene TRBJ1-4; the match to TRBD1 covers 8 bases. Germline CDR1 MNHNS, CDR2 SASEGT. The CDR3 is 14 amino acids. Trimming at V came to 4 bases and at J to 5 bases, leaving 3 bases not matched to a gene. The CDR3 sequence is CASSARTGNEKLFL. The CDR3 bases are TGTGCCAGCAGTGCGAGGACAGGGAATGAAAAACTGTTTTTA.

This clonotype was detected once. This sequence joins TRBV20-1 and TRBJ1-1; weak D call: TRBD1 (6 bases). CDR3 length: 12 amino acids. The V gene lost 7 bases and the J gene lost 5 bases, with 14 bases spanning the gap. Germline CDR1 and CDR2: DFQATT and SNEGSKA (reference sequence). In DNA, the CDR3 is TGCAGTGGTCAAACAGGGCAGACTGAAGCTTTCTTT. This encodes CSGQTGQTEAFF.

This clonotype was seen ten or more times. The genes are TRBV5-8 and TRBJ1-6; D call uncertain. CDR3 length: 14 amino acids. V lost 6 bases, J lost 0 bases, and 7 bases lay in between. Germline V CDR1 and CDR2: SGHTS, YDEGEE. This CDR3 is CASKVGSYNSPLHF. In nucleotides, the CDR3 is TGTGCCAGCAAAGTAGGCTCCTATAATTCACCCCTCCACTTT.

The J gene is TRBJ1-1, the V gene TRBV20-1; perhaps TRBD1 as D (5 bases). Germline V gene data show CDR1 as DFQATT and CDR2 as SNEGSKA (reference sequence). Trimming took off 4 bases at V and 2 bases at J, with 14 bases between the two ends. The CDR3 loop spans 14 amino acids. The CDR3 nucleotides are TGCAGTGCTATAAGACTGGGGACTAACACTGAAGCTTTCTTT. Its translation: CSAIRLGTNTEAFF.

This clonotype came up once. V gene TRBV13 combines with J gene TRBJ2-5; 7 nucleotides agree with TRBD1. Germline V gene sequence: CDR1 PRHDT, CDR2 FYEKMQ (reference sequence). V dropped 5 bases and J dropped 4; count of bases not matched to a gene: 4. The CDR3 covers 13 residues. CDR3 loop: CASSITGVETQYF. The CDR3 nucleotides read TGTGCCAGCAGCATCACAGGGGTAGAGACCCAGTACTTC.

This clonotype has just one count. V usage is TRBV19 and J usage is TRBJ1-6; 11 nucleotides line up with TRBD1. V lost 3 bases and J lost 10; bases outside the gene matches: 5. This CDR3 has 15 residues. Germline V CDR1 and CDR2: LNHDA, SQIVND (reference sequence). The CDR3 is CASSMGQGGVSPLHF. The CDR3 region has the DNA TGTGCCAGTAGTATGGGACAGGGGGGGGTCTCACCCCTCCACTTT.

The chain combines TRBV24-1 with TRBJ2-2; D possibly corresponds to TRBD2 (5 bases). CDR3 length equals 14 residues. The V gene lost 8 bases and the J gene lost 1 base, with 10 bases spanning the gap. Germline V gene lookup returns CDR1 KGHDR and CDR2 SFDVKD. The CDR3 DNA reads as TGTGCCACCACCGAGGGCGTGAACACCGGGGAGCTGTTTTTT. Residues: CATTEGVNTGELFF.

Note on this clonotype: The germline gene is not matched at one end of the junction; a read error may be the cause. The V call is TRBV2, the J call TRBJ2-5, with 9 bases identical to TRBD1. Germline V CDR1 and CDR2: SNHLY, FYNNEI. CDR3 length equals 15 residues. This chain's CDR3 is CATSVGTGSGETQYF. DNA of the CDR3: TGTGCCACCAGTGTCGGGACAGGGTCGGGAGAGACCCAGTACTTC. The variable domain in full, completed from reference TRBV2 and TRBJ2-5, reads EPEVTQTPSHQVTQMGQEVILRCVPISNHLYFYWYRQILGQKVEFLVSFYNNEISEKSEIFDDQFSVERPDGSNFTLKIRSTKLEDSAMYFCATSVGTGSGETQYFGPGTRLLVL.

V is TRBV5-1 and J is TRBJ1-1; D is unclear. The V gene lost 0 bases and the J gene lost 0 bases, with 9 bases spanning the gap. The CDR3 runs to 15 residues. Looked up from germline, CDR1 is SGHRS and CDR2 is YFSETQ. The CDR3 region has the DNA TGCGCCAGCAGCTTGGAGGCCAGGCTGAACACTGAAGCTTTCTTT. Translation gives CASSLEARLNTEAFF.

This clonotype was counted ten times or more. The rearrangement joins TRBV7-9 to TRBJ1-1; D gene unclear. This CDR3 spans 12 amino acids. Germline-derived CDR1 and CDR2 are SEHNR and FQNEAQ (reference sequence). Trimming took 3 bases from V and 3 from J, leaving 5 bases between them. In DNA form, the CDR3 reads TGTGCCAGCAGCTTCCCGGACACTGAAGCTTTCTTT. It encodes CASSFPDTEAFF.

This clonotype was recorded at least ten times. This sequence joins TRBV7-6 and TRBJ1-5; the D gene is possibly TRBD1 (6 bases). Germline loops: CDR1 SGHVS, CDR2 FNYEAQ. Trimming stripped 5 bases from V and 2 bases from J, with 13 bases between. The CDR3 covers 15 residues. CDR3 sequence (DNA): TGTGCCAGCAGCCCTATACAGGGTGGCAATCAGCCCCAGCATTTT. Amino acid sequence: CASSPIQGGNQPQHF.

This clonotype was detected many times. J is TRBJ1-6 and V is TRBV5-4; tentative D call: TRBD1 (6 bases). Trimming shortened V by 4 bases and J by 0 bases, and 11 bases separated the two germline ends. This CDR3 spans 16 amino acids. Germline CDR1 is SGHNT and CDR2 is YYREEE (reference sequence). The CDR3 sequence: CASSAQGSSYNSPLHF. In nucleotides, the CDR3 is TGTGCCAGCAGCGCCCAGGGGAGCTCCTATAATTCACCCCTCCACTTT.

This clonotype was detected only a few times. This chain uses TRBV28 with TRBJ1-5, with D perhaps TRBD1 (5 bases). The V end was cut by 2 bases, the J end by 3 bases, with 11 bases between. In germline, CDR1 is MDHEN, CDR2 SYDVKM. The CDR3 extends over 15 amino acids. CDR3 sequence (DNA): TGTGCCAGCAGTTTACGTGGCAGGGACAATCAGCCCCAGCATTTT. It yields the protein CASSLRGRDNQPQHF.

The chain has TRBV2 and TRBJ1-6; TRBD1 agrees at 10 bases. Trimming took 1 base from V and 10 from J; bases not matched to a gene: 4. The CDR3 is made up of 15 amino acids. Germline V gene lookup returns CDR1 SNHLY and CDR2 FYNNEI. CDR3 in amino acids: CASSEDGTGDSPLHF. The CDR3 DNA reads TGTGCCAGCAGTGAAGATGGGACAGGGGACTCACCCCTCCACTTT. Full variable domain (remainder filled in from reference TRBV2 and TRBJ1-6): EPEVTQTPSHQVTQMGQEVILRCVPISNHLYFYWYRQILGQKVEFLVSFYNNEISEKSEIFDDQFSVERPDGSNFTLKIRSTKLEDSAMYFCASSEDGTGDSPLHFGNGTRLTVT.

On this clonotype itself: Because the CDR3 is missing its conserved closing phenylalanine or tryptophan, this is likely a read error. This chain uses TRBV15 with TRBJ2-5; 10 bases fit TRBD2. Germline-derived CDR1 and CDR2 are LNHNV and YYDKDF (reference sequence). The J segment lost 5 bases and the V segment lost 5 bases, leaving 5 bases of the junction unmatched. This CDR3 has 14 residues. Written as DNA, the CDR3 is TGTGCCACCAGCGTGACTAGCGGGCAGGAGACCCAGTACCTC. This gives the protein CATSVTSGQETQYL.

A single count supports this clonotype. A much larger clone is a single base away; this may be a read error. The rearrangement links TRBV10-3 to TRBJ2-1; 8 bases agree with TRBD1. Germline V gene lookup returns CDR1 ENHRY and CDR2 SYGVKD. CDR3 length: 15 amino acids. Here the CDR3 DNA reads TGTGCCACAGCAAAGGGGGGACAGGTATACAGTGAGCAGTTCTTC. The encoded protein is CATAKGGQVYSEQFF.

This clonotype was seen repeatedly, ten times or more. V and J are TRBV5-1 and TRBJ1-1; 11 nucleotides match TRBD1. The CDR3 totals 16 residues. Looked up from germline, CDR1 is SGHRS and CDR2 is YFSETQ. V lost 2 bases, J lost 0 bases, and 3 bases stayed unmatched. The CDR3 coding sequence is TGCGCCAGCAGCTTTGGGACAGGGGGTATGAACACTGAAGCTTTCTTT. This gives the protein CASSFGTGGMNTEAFF.

This clonotype was found many times. The J gene is TRBJ2-1, the V gene TRBV20-1, with 7 bases aligning to TRBD2. The CDR3 is 15 residues long. The V gene's germline CDR1 is DFQATT and CDR2 SNEGSKA (reference sequence). The V and J ends lost 2 bases and 5 bases, in that order; junction bases with no gene match: 9. As DNA, the CDR3 is TGCAGTGCTAGATCGGCCGTCAGCGGGGACAATGAGCAGTTCTTC. The encoded protein is CSARSAVSGDNEQFF.

CDR3 sequence: CASSPGLDSNQPQHF. The CDR3 nucleotides are TGTGCCAGCAGCCCGGGGTTGGATAGCAATCAGCCCCAGCATTTT. The rearrangement links TRBV7-3 to TRBJ1-5, with no clear D. CDR3 length: 15 residues. V shed 5 bases and J shed 0 bases, with 11 bases lying between them. CDR1 and CDR2 from the germline V gene are SGHTA and FQGTGA.

This clonotype was seen many times. J is TRBJ2-3 and V is TRBV2, with a possible D match to TRBD2 (6 bases). Trimming left V 6 bases short and J 2 bases short, with 15 bases between. There are 15 residues in the CDR3. CDR1 and CDR2 (germline): SNHLY, FYNNEI. The CDR3 loop reads CASRDRDFNTDTQYF. The CDR3 DNA is TGTGCCAGCAGGGACCGGGACTTCAACACAGATACGCAGTATTTT.

The V gene is TRBV24-1, the J gene TRBJ2-5; D not certain. The CDR3 has 13 amino acids. V shed 4 bases and J shed 0 bases, with 5 bases lying between them. Per the germline V gene, CDR1 is KGHDR and CDR2 is SFDVKD. The CDR3 bases are TGTGCCACCAGTGACCCGTACCAAGAGACCCAGTACTTC. The encoded protein is CATSDPYQETQYF.

The CDR3 region has the DNA TGCAGTGCTCCGTCTGGGACTAGCGGGAGAGCTCGGGACGAGCAGTACTTC. It specifies CSAPSGTSGRARDEQYF. The V and J genes are TRBV20-1 and TRBJ2-7; 14 nucleotides align to TRBD2. This CDR3 spans 17 amino acids. V dropped 5 bases and J dropped 5; count of bases not matched to a gene: 14. Germline CDR1 reads DFQATT; CDR2 reads SNEGSKA (reference sequence).

The chain combines TRBV15 with TRBJ2-1, with 7 bases lining up with TRBD2. CDR3 length: 17 amino acids. V shed 1 base, J shed 0 bases, and the junction held 6 bases outside the gene matches. The germline gives CDR1 LNHNV, CDR2 YYDKDF (reference sequence). CDR3: CATSRVVASGSYNEQFF. Here the CDR3 DNA reads TGTGCCACCAGCAGAGTCGTGGCTAGCGGCTCCTACAATGAGCAGTTCTTC.

The chain combines TRBV24-1 with TRBJ2-3, with D perhaps assigned TRBD1 or TRBD2 (5 bases each). Per germline, CDR1 KGHDR and CDR2 SFDVKD. V lost 6 bases and J 1 base, leaving 7 bases between the germline ends. The CDR3 totals 13 residues. The CDR3 coding sequence is TGTGCCACCAGTCGGGACGGCACAGATACGCAGTATTTT. It yields the protein CATSRDGTDTQYF.

The chain uses TRBV10-3 and TRBJ1-5; D remains ambiguous. The germline V gene has CDR1 ENHRY and CDR2 SYGVKD. The CDR3 has 15 residues. The V end was cut by 2 bases, the J end by 5 bases, with 13 bases between. DNA for the CDR3: TGTGCCATCAGTGAGGGGCCGACTAGGGATCAGCCCCAGCATTTT. Its translation is CAISEGPTRDQPQHF.

This clonotype was recorded many times. V is TRBV10-3 and J is TRBJ2-7; TRBD1 aligns across 9 bases. Trimming removed 11 bases from V and 4 bases from J; junction bases left unmatched: 15. CDR1 and CDR2 (germline): ENHRY, SYGVKD. The CDR3 consists of 15 residues. CDR3 sequence (DNA): TGTGCCTCCGAGGGTACAGGGGGCCGATTATACGAGCAGTACTTC. Translation gives CASEGTGGRLYEQYF.